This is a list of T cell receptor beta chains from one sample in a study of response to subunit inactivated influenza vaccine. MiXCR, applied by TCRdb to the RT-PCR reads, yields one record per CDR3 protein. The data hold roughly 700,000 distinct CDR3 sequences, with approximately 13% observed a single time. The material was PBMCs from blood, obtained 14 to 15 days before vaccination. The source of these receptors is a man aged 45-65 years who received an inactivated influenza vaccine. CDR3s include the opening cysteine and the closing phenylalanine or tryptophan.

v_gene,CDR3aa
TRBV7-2,CASSGLGETQYF
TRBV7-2,CASSPDGPYEQYF
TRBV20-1,CSARSGLAGGNTDTQYF
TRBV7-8,CASSDREGDNEKLFF
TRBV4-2,CASSQDWGETQYF
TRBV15,CATSLSRGASEQFF
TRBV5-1,CASSLRSGGTLNTGELFF
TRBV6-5,CASSSQGAGEKLFF
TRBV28,CASSSEDRLGNQPQHF
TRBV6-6,CASSYPSSAEAFF
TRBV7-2,CASSQGRPSEQYF
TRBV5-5,CASSSAGFTPRSYEQYF
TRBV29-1,CSVEGDRGMINEQFF
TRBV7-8,CASSHYPPGETQYF
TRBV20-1,CSAAGQGGTEAFF
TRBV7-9,CASSLGAVRVHGYTF
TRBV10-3,CAISAKGLTGSEQYF
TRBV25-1,CASSARGLNTEAFF
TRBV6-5,CASSSLNTGYTF
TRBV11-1,CASSLVWRSSPQAKNIQYF
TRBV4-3,CASSQELVYEQYF
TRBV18,CASSRALAAKPPYEQYF
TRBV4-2,CASSQVSGQGADEQFF
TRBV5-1,CASSLGDRDYGYTF
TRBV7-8,CASSLFRQDNEQFF
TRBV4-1,CASSKGSQPNTEAFF
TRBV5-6,CASSFGTGVYEQYF
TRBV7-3,CASGLGDRGHYEQFF
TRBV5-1,CASSLVPGLAGVSPYNEQFF
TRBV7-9,CASANTEQYF
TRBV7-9,CASSQRTGGFYEQYF
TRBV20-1,CSATGNSYNEQFF
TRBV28,CASSPRTEQETQYF